This T cell receptor beta chain was identified during a study of blood T cell repertoires in COVID-19. Background on the study: For recovered donors of Cohort 3, there were two negative PCRs, clearance, or symptom resolution.

Germline V CDR1 and CDR2: LNHDA, SQIVND (reference sequence). V was shortened by 2 bases and J by 5 bases, with 16 bases between the two germline ends. There are 16 residues in the CDR3. Here immunoSEQ multiplex PCR was the method, and the copy in TCRdb shows in-frame clones only, minus some. The table includes some 190,000 clones, 70% to 90% detected once. The rearrangement uses TRBV19 and TRBJ2-1; weak D call: TRBD2 (7 bases). Specimen: PBMCs or T cells enriched from blood (not recorded which). The sequence was obtained from a middle-aged woman in a cohort exposed to, infected with or recovered from COVID-19 (not recorded which). For the CDR3, the DNA is TGTGCCAGTAGTATAATAGGAGGGGGGGCCAACAATGAGCAGTTCTTC. Protein sequence: CASSIIGGGANNEQFF. The full variable domain, rest sourced from reference TRBV19 and TRBJ2-1, is DGGITQSPKYLFRKEGQNVTLSCEQNLNHDAMYWYRQDPGQGLRLIYYSQIVNDFQKGDIAEGYSVSREKKESFPLTVTSAQKNPTAFYLCASSIIGGGANNEQFFGPGTRLTVL.